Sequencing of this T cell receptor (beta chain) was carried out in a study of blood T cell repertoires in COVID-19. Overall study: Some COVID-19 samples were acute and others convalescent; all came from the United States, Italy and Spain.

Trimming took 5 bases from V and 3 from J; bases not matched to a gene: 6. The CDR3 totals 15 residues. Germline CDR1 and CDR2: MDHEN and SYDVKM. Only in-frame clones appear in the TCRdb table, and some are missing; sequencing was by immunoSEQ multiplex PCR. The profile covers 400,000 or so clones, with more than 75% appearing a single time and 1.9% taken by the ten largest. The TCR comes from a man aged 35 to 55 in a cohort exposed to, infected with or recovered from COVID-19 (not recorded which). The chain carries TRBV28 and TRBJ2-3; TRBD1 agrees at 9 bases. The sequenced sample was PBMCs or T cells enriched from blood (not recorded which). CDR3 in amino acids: CASSLTGGGTDTQYF. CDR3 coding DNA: TGTGCCAGCAGTCTGACAGGGGGTGGGACAGATACGCAGTATTTT.